This is a list of T cell receptor beta chains from one sample in a study of Tregs in tolerant kidney transplant recipients. Using immunoSEQ multiplex PCR, the repertoire was profiled, and TCRdb retains in-frame clones only, with some absent. This sample yields 15,000 to 20,000 clones, of which roughly four fifths are seen a single time; around 2.5% belongs to the top ten. The sample consisted of Tregs from blood. Receptors were obtained from a human donor in good health. CDR3s include the opening cysteine and the closing phenylalanine or tryptophan. Not all rows give a size; the values are once, few, many and, for expanded clones, a class.

cdr3_aa: CASSLATGDYEQYF
v_call: TRBV7-3
clone_size: .
j_call: TRBJ2-7

cdr3_aa: CASSLEVAYSNQPQHF
v_call: TRBV5-5
clone_size: .
j_call: TRBJ1-5

cdr3_aa: CASSPTVGIEQFF
v_call: TRBV7-3
clone_size: .
j_call: TRBJ2-1

cdr3_aa: CASSTPTGGVSYEKLFF
v_call: TRBV19
clone_size: .
j_call: TRBJ1-4

cdr3_aa: CASSERGQVVNYGYTF
v_call: TRBV6-1
clone_size: .
j_call: TRBJ1-2

cdr3_aa: CAWSRGLAGDNEQFF
v_call: TRBV30
clone_size: .
j_call: TRBJ2-1

cdr3_aa: CATLFRRKGASYGYTF
v_call: TRBV19
clone_size: .
j_call: TRBJ1-2

cdr3_aa: CASSLDRDAGYTF
v_call: TRBV7-2
clone_size: few
j_call: TRBJ1-2

cdr3_aa: CASSTRGVQGGYEQYF
v_call: TRBV19
clone_size: .
j_call: TRBJ2-7

cdr3_aa: CATSREWYGSRRETQYF
v_call: TRBV15
clone_size: .
j_call: TRBJ2-5

cdr3_aa: CASRRGQGVGYTF
v_call: TRBV2
clone_size: .
j_call: TRBJ1-2

cdr3_aa: CASGRGTGNTEAFF
v_call: TRBV6-1
clone_size: .
j_call: TRBJ1-1

cdr3_aa: CASRRDPPGRELFF
v_call: TRBV6-1
clone_size: .
j_call: TRBJ2-2

cdr3_aa: CSVLRLAGDGDTQYF
v_call: TRBV29-1
clone_size: once
j_call: TRBJ2-3

cdr3_aa: CASSGFQGVGEQYF
v_call: TRBV2
clone_size: .
j_call: TRBJ2-7

cdr3_aa: CASSLATEAFF
v_call: TRBV28
clone_size: .
j_call: TRBJ1-1

cdr3_aa: CSVERLNTDTQYF
v_call: TRBV29-1
clone_size: .
j_call: TRBJ2-3

cdr3_aa: CASSQYWDREETQYF
v_call: TRBV4-3
clone_size: .
j_call: TRBJ2-5

cdr3_aa: CASSLYAGGPFEQYF
v_call: TRBV7-8
clone_size: .
j_call: TRBJ2-7

cdr3_aa: CSVERNYGYTF
v_call: TRBV29-1
clone_size: .
j_call: TRBJ1-2

cdr3_aa: CASSQPLVTEFNTGELFF
v_call: TRBV23-1
clone_size: .
j_call: TRBJ2-2

cdr3_aa: CASSLQDRGAANSPLHF
v_call: TRBV5-6
clone_size: .
j_call: TRBJ1-6

cdr3_aa: CASSLGDFTDTQYF
v_call: TRBV7-2
clone_size: .
j_call: TRBJ2-3

cdr3_aa: CASSIQGSPLHF
v_call: TRBV19
clone_size: .
j_call: TRBJ1-6

cdr3_aa: CASSPSGESYGYTF
v_call: TRBV18
clone_size: medium-sized
j_call: TRBJ1-2

cdr3_aa: CASSRGTTYEQYF
v_call: TRBV9
clone_size: few
j_call: TRBJ2-7

cdr3_aa: CASSPEYNSPLHF
v_call: TRBV7-3
clone_size: .
j_call: TRBJ1-6

cdr3_aa: CASSFGATYEQYF
v_call: TRBV7-3
clone_size: .
j_call: TRBJ2-7

cdr3_aa: CASSQDRRGEQFF
v_call: TRBV4-1
clone_size: .
j_call: TRBJ2-1

cdr3_aa: CASLPGDSRRDTQYF
v_call: TRBV6-1
clone_size: .
j_call: TRBJ2-3

cdr3_aa: CASSSKPGTYSYEQYF
v_call: TRBV7-2
clone_size: .
j_call: TRBJ2-7

cdr3_aa: CASSLALRGETQYF
v_call: TRBV5-6
clone_size: .
j_call: TRBJ2-5

cdr3_aa: CASSPRLAGGVYEQYF
v_call: TRBV11-3
clone_size: .
j_call: TRBJ2-7

cdr3_aa: CASSELSGGAYNEQFF
v_call: TRBV6-1
clone_size: .
j_call: TRBJ2-1